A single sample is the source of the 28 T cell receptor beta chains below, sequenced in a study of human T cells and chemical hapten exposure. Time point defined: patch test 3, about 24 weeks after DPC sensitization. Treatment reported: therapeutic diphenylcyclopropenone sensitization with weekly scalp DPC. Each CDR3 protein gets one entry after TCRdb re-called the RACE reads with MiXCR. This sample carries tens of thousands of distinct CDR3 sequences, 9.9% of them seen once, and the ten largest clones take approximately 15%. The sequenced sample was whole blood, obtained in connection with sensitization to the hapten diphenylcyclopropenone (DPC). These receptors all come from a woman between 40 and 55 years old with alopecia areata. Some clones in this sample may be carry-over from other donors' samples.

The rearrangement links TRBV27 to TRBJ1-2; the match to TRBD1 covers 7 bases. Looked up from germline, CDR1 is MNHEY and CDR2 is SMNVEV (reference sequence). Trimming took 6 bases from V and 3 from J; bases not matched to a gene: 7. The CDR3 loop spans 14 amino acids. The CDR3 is CASRGTGEYYGYTF. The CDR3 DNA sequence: TGTGCCAGCAGGGGAACAGGGGAGTACTATGGCTACACCTTC.

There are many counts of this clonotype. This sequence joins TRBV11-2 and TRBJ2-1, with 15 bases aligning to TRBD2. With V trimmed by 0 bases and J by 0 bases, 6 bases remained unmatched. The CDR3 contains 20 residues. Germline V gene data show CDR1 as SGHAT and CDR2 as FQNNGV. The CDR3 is CASSLDPGLAGGSSYNEQFF. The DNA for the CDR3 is TGTGCCAGCAGCTTAGACCCGGGACTAGCGGGGGGTTCCTCCTACAATGAGCAGTTCTTC.

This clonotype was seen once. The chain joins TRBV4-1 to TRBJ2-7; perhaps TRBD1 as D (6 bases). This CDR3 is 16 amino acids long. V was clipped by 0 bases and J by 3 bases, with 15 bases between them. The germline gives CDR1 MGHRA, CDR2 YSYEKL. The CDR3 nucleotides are TGCGCCAGCAGCCAAGAAGACCGCCGGGACAACTACGAGCAGTACTTC. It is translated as CASSQEDRRDNYEQYF.

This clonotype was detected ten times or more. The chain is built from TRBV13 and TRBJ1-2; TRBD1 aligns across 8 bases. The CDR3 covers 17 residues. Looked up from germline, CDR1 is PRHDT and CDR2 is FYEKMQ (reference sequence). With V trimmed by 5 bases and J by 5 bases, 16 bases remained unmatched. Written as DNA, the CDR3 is TGTGCCAGCAGCCCCGGAGGGGAGACAGGGGTTCGTTATGGCTACACCTTC. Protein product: CASSPGGETGVRYGYTF. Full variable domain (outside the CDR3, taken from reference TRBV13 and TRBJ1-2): AAGVIQSPRHLIKEKRETATLKCYPIPRHDTVYWYQQGPGQDPQFLISFYEKMQSDKGSIPDRFSAQQFSDYHSELNMSSLELGDSALYFCASSPGGETGVRYGYTFGSGTRLTVV.

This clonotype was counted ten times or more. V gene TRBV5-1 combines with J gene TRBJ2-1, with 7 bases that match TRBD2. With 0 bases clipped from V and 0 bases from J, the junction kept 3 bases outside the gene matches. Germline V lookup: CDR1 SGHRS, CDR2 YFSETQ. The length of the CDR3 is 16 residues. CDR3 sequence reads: CASSLVGGGSYNEQFF. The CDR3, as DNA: TGCGCCAGCAGCTTGGTCGGCGGGGGCTCCTACAATGAGCAGTTCTTC.

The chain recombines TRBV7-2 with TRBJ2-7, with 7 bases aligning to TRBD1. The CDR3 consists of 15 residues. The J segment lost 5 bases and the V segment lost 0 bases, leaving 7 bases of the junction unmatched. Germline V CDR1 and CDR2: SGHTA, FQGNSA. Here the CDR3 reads CASSLAGTAQHEQYF. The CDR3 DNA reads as TGTGCCAGCAGCTTAGCGGGGACAGCCCAGCACGAGCAGTACTTC.

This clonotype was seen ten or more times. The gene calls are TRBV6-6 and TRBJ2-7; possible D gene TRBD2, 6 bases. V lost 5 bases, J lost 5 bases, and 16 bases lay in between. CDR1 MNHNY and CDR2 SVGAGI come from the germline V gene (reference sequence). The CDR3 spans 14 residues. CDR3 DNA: TGTGCCAGCAGTAGCGGGTACGCCGGGCACGAGCAGTACTTC. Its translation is CASSSGYAGHEQYF.

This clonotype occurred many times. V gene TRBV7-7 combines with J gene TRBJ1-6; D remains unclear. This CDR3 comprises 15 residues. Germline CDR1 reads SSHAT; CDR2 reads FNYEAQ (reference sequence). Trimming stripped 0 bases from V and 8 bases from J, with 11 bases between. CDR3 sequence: CASSLAPAPDSPLHF. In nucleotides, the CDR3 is TGTGCCAGCAGCTTAGCGCCGGCACCAGATTCACCCCTCCACTTT.

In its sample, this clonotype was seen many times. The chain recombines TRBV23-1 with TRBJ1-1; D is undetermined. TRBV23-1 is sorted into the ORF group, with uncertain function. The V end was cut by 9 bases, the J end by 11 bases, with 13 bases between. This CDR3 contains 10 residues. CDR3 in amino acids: CASRETRAFF. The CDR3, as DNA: TGCGCCAGTCGGGAGACTCGTGCTTTCTTT.

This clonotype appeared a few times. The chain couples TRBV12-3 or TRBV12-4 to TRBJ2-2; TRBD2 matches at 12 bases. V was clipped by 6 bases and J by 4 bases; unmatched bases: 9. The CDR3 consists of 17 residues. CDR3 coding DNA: TGTGCCAGCAGATCCTTGGGACTAGCGGGCTTCACCGGGGAGCTGTTTTTT. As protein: CASRSLGLAGFTGELFF.

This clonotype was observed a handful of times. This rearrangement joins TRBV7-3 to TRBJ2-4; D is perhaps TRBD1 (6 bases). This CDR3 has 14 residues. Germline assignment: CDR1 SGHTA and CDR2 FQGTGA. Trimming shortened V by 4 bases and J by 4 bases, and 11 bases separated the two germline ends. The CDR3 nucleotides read TGTGCCAGCAGCTGGCCGGACAGTAAAAACATTCAGTACTTC. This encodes CASSWPDSKNIQYF.

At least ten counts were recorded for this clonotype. The CDR3 region has the DNA TGTGCCAGCAGTGAATATCAGGGAACTGAAGCTTTCTTT. This sequence encodes CASSEYQGTEAFF. V usage is TRBV6-1 and J usage is TRBJ1-1; possible D gene TRBD1, 5 bases. Germline lookup yields CDR1 MNHNS and CDR2 SASEGT. V was shortened by 2 bases and J by 5 bases, with 9 bases between the two germline ends. This CDR3 spans 13 amino acids.

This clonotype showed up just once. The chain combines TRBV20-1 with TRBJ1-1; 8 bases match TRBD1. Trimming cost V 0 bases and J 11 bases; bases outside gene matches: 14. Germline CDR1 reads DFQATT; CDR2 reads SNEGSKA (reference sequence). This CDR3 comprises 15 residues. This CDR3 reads CSARDLTGGDLLAFF. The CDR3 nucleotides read TGCAGTGCTAGAGACCTCACAGGGGGAGACCTCCTCGCTTTCTTT.

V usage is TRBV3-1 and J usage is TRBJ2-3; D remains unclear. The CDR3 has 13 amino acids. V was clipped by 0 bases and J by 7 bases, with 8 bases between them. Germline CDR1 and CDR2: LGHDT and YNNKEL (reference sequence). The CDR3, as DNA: TGTGCCAGCAGCCAAGATCGGCGAAATACGCAGTATTTT. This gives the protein CASSQDRRNTQYF.

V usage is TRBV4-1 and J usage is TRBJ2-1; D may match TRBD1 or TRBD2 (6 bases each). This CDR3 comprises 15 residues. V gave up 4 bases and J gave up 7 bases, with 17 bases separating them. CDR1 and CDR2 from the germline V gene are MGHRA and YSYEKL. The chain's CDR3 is CASSRGAWAGNEQFF. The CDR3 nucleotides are TGCGCCAGCAGCCGGGGGGCGTGGGCGGGTAATGAGCAGTTCTTC.

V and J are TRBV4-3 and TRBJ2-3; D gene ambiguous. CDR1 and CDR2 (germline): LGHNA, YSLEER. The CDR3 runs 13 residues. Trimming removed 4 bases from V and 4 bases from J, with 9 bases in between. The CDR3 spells CASSLVGPDTQYF. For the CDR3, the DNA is TGCGCCAGCAGCCTTGTAGGCCCAGATACGCAGTATTTT.

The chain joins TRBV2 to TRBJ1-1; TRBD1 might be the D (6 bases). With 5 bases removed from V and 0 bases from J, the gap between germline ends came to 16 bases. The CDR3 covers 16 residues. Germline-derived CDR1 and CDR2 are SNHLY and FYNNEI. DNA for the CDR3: TGTGCCAGCAGTCTAAACGGGGGGCTCGTGAACACTGAAGCTTTCTTT. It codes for CASSLNGGLVNTEAFF.

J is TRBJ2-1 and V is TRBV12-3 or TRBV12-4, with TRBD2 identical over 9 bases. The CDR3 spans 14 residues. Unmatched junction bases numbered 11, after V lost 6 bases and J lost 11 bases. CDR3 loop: CASSLGGTSQKQFF. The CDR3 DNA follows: TGTGCCAGCAGCCTTGGCGGGACTAGCCAAAAGCAGTTCTTC.

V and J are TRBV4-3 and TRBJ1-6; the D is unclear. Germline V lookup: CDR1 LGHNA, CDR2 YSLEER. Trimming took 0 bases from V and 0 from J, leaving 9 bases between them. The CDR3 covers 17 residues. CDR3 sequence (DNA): TGCGCCAGCAGCCAAGATATGGGAAGCTCCTATAATTCACCCCTCCACTTT. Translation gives CASSQDMGSSYNSPLHF.

The CDR3 DNA follows: TGCGCCAGCAGCTCCCTCTACACCGGGGAGCTGTTTTTT. Translated: CASSSLYTGELFF. This chain connects TRBV4-1 to TRBJ2-2; D gene uncertain. V dropped 5 bases and J dropped 3 bases, with 7 bases sitting between them. The germline CDR1 and CDR2 sequences are MGHRA and YSYEKL. This CDR3 comprises 13 residues.

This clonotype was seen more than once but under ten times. The CDR3, as DNA: TGCAGCGTTGCGGTGGGCTTCTACGAGCAGTACTTC. Its translation: CSVAVGFYEQYF. The chain is built from TRBV29-1 and TRBJ2-7; no firm D call. The CDR3 loop spans 12 amino acids. CDR1 and CDR2 (germline): SQVTM, ANQGSEA. V gave up 4 bases and J gave up 3 bases, with 10 bases separating them.

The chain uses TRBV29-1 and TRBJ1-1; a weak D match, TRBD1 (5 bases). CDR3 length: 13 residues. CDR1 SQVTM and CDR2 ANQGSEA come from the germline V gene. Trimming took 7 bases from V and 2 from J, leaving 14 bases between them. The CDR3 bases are TGCAGCGCCGGCGAGGGACTTAACACTGAAGCTTTCTTT. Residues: CSAGEGLNTEAFF.

The CDR3: CASSPRWRDTEAFF. CDR3 nucleotides: TGCGCCAGCAGCCCCCGATGGAGGGACACTGAAGCTTTCTTT. This chain connects TRBV4-1 to TRBJ1-1; no definite D call. The length of the CDR3 is 14 residues. In germline, CDR1 is MGHRA, CDR2 YSYEKL. V lost 4 bases and J 3 bases, leaving 12 bases between the germline ends.

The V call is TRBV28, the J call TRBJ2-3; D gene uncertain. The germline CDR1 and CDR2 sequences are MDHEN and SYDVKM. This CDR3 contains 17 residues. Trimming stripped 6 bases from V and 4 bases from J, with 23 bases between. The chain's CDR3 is CASSWLRQDWAPDTQYF. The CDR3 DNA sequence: TGTGCCAGCAGCTGGTTGAGGCAGGATTGGGCTCCAGATACGCAGTATTTT. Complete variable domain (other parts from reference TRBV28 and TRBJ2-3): DVKVTQSSRYLVKRTGEKVFLECVQDMDHENMFWYRQDPGLGLRLIYFSYDVKMKEKGDIPEGYSVSREKKERFSLILESASTNQTSMYLCASSWLRQDWAPDTQYFGPGTRLTVL.

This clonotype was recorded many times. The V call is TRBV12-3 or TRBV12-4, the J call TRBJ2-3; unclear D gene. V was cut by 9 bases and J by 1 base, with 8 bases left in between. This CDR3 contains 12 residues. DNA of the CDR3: TGTGCCAGTAATTCGGGCACAGATACGCAGTATTTT. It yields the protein CASNSGTDTQYF.

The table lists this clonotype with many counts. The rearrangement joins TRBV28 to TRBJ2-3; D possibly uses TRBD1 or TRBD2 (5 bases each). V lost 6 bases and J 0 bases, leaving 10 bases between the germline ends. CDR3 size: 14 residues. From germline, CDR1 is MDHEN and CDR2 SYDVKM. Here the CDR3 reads CASSRGESTDTQYF. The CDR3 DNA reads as TGTGCCAGCAGCAGAGGGGAGAGCACAGATACGCAGTATTTT.

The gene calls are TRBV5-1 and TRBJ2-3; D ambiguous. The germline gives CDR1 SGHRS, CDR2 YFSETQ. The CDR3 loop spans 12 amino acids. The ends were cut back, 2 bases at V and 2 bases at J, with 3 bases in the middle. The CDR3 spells CASSFLTDTQYF. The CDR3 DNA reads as TGCGCCAGCAGCTTCCTCACAGATACGCAGTATTTT.

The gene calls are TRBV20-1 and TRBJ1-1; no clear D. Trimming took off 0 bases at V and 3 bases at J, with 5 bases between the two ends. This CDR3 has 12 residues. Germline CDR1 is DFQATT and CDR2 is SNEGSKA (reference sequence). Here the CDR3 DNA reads TGCAGTGCTAGAGACAGGTACACTGAAGCTTTCTTT. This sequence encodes CSARDRYTEAFF.